These T cell receptor beta chains were read from a single sample in a study of blood T cell repertoires in COVID-19. The assay was immunoSEQ multiplex PCR, and TCRdb's table has in-frame clones only and misses some. The table has around 150,000 clones, 70% to 90% seen once. The specimen was peripheral blood. Every receptor here comes from a human donor in a cohort sampled during active COVID-19. Each CDR3 is given with its conserved first and last residue. Each record gives: J gene, clone size, V gene, D gene, CDR3 DNA, CDR3 protein. A D gene is named only where the DNA matches it firmly. Clone size is not always given. Where it is, it says once, few, many or a class for expanded clones.

>TRBJ2-7|NA|TRBV5-6|TRBD2
TGTGCCAGCAGCTTGGGACTAGCGAAAACCTACGAGCAGTACTTC
CASSLGLAKTYEQYF
>TRBJ2-2|NA|TRBV20-1|TRBD1
TGCAGTGCTAGTGAGGGGGCGGGCAACACCGGGGAGCTGTTTTTT
CSASEGAGNTGELFF
>TRBJ1-3|NA|TRBV27|NA
TGTGCCAGCAGTTTGGACGGGAGTTTAAACACCATATATTTT
CASSLDGSLNTIYF
>TRBJ1-6|NA|TRBV27|NA
TGTGCCAGCAGTTTGGGCCGTGGGGGGTCACCCCTCCACTTT
CASSLGRGGSPLHF
>TRBJ2-7|once|TRBV7-6|TRBD2
TGTGCCAGCAGCCCCGTGGGCGGGAGGCCCCCTTACGAGCAGTACTTC
CASSPVGGRPPYEQYF
>TRBJ2-5|NA|TRBV6-5|TRBD1
TGTGCCAGCAACAGGGGGGAGACCCAGTACTTC
CASNRGETQYF
>TRBJ2-7|NA|TRBV30|NA
TGTGCCGGACAAGGGGGGGCTCAAACCTACGAGCAGTACTTC
CAGQGGAQTYEQYF
>TRBJ1-5|NA|TRBV7-2|NA
TGTGCCAGCAGCCCAGCCCCTGTATCGGGTCAGCCCCAGCATTTT
CASSPAPVSGQPQHF
>TRBJ2-7|NA|TRBV3-1/TRBV3-2|NA
TGTGCCAGCACCTTAAGCAGCGGCATCTCCTACGAGCAGTACTTC
CASTLSSGISYEQYF
>TRBJ1-1|NA|TRBV4-1|TRBD1
TGCGCCAGCAGCCAAGTCGGACAGGGGGCGGTGAACACTGAAGCTTTCTTT
CASSQVGQGAVNTEAFF
>TRBJ1-2|NA|TRBV3-1/TRBV3-2|NA
TGTGCCAGCAGCCAGGGCAACTATGGCTACACCTTC
CASSQGNYGYTF
>TRBJ1-2|NA|TRBV6-5|NA
TGTGCCAGCAGTTACTCTTCCGGGTCTAGGGGCTACACCTTC
CASSYSSGSRGYTF
>TRBJ2-2|NA|TRBV7-2|NA
TGTGCCAGCAGCTTGGGAGGGGGCGGGGAGCTGTTTTTT
CASSLGGGGELFF
>TRBJ2-7|once|TRBV11-3|NA
TGTGCCAGCAGCTTCTCCGCCGACAGTCGGACCTCCTACGAGCAGTACTTC
CASSFSADSRTSYEQYF
>TRBJ1-6|NA|TRBV30|NA
TGTGCCTGGAGTGTAGGGGGAATGACCGGGACGGATAATTCACCCCTCCACTTT
CAWSVGGMTGTDNSPLHF
>TRBJ2-7|NA|TRBV27|TRBD1
TGTGCCAGCAGTCCGGGACAGTCCTACGAGCAGTACTTC
CASSPGQSYEQYF
>TRBJ1-2|NA|TRBV3-1/TRBV3-2|NA
TGTGCCAGCAGCCAAGTCGCAGGTAACGATGGCTACACCTTC
CASSQVAGNDGYTF
>TRBJ2-1|NA|TRBV11-3|NA
TGTGCCAGCAGCTCCGGGAGATTGTGGACCTCGAGCTCCTACAATGAGCAGTTCTTC
CASSSGRLWTSSSYNEQFF
>TRBJ1-3|NA|TRBV3-1/TRBV3-2|TRBD1
TGTGCCAGCAGACAGGGGGCGGCTGGTGGAAACACCATATATTTT
CASRQGAAGGNTIYF
>TRBJ1-6|NA|TRBV21-1|NA
TGTGCCAGCAGCAAGGAAGACAGGGTCGGCTCCTATAATTCACCCCTCCACTTT
CASSKEDRVGSYNSPLHF